This T cell receptor (beta chain) was recorded in a study of CD4+ T cells in melanoma. Findings and caveats of the study: CD8+ T cell, macrophage and B cell function reportedly correlated with neoantigen-specific CD4+ T cells. Diverse differentiation states were reported for melanoma neoantigen-specific CD4+ T cells.

Details on this clone: The antigen is undetermined.

This CDR3 is built from 14 residues. From germline, CDR1 is SEHNR and CDR2 FQNEAQ (reference sequence). The V gene lost 5 bases and the J gene lost 7 bases, with 17 bases spanning the gap. Sequencing used immunoSEQ multiplex PCR; TCRdb keeps in-frame clones, though not all of them. The data contain over 5,500 clones, around 50% of them seen just once; the ten biggest clones take up about 17%. This TCR came from a human donor with melanoma. This chain connects TRBV7-9 to TRBJ1-1; D perhaps matches TRBD1 (5 bases). Sequenced: cells from a culture (not recorded whether cultured in vitro). This chain's CDR3 is CASSPLGGSGEAFF. CDR3 nucleotides: TGTGCCAGCAGCCCCCTCGGGGGGAGCGGTGAAGCTTTCTTT.